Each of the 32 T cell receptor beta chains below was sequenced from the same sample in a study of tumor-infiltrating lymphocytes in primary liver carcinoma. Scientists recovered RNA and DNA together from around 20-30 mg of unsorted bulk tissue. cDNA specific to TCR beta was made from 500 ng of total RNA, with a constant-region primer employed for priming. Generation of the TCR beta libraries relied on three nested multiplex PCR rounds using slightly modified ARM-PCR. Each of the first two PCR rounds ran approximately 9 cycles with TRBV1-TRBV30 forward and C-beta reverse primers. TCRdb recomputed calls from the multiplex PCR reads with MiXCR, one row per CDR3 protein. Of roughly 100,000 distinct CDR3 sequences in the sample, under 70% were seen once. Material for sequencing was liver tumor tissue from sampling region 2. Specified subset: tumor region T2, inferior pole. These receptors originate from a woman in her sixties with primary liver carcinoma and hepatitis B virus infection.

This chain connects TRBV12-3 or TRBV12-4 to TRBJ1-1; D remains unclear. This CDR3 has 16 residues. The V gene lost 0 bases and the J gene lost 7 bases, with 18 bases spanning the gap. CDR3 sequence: CASSLARPPDVGEAFF. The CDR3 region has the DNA TGTGCCAGCAGTTTAGCGCGGCCCCCTGACGTAGGTGAAGCTTTCTTT.

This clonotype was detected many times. Here the CDR3 reads CASSLGENSPLHF. CDR3 coding DNA: TGTGCCAGCAGCTTGGGGGAAAATTCACCCCTCCACTTT. The rearrangement links TRBV7-9 to TRBJ1-6, with a weak D call TRBD1 (5 bases). Germline assignment: CDR1 SEHNR and CDR2 FQNEAQ (reference sequence). With 3 bases removed from V and 7 bases from J, the gap between germline ends came to 7 bases. The CDR3 consists of 13 residues.

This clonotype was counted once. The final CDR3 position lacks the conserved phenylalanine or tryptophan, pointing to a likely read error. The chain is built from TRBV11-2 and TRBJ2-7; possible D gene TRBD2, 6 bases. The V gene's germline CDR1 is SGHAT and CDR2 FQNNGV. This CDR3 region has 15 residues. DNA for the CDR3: TGTGTCAGCAGCTTAGGCCCTGCGGGGACCTACGAGCAGTACCTC. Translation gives CVSSLGPAGTYEQYL.

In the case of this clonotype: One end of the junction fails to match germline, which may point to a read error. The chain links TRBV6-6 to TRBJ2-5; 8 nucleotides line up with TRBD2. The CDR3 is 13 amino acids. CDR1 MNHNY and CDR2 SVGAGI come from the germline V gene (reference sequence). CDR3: CASSCSGGETRYF. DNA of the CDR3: TGTGCCAGCAGTTGCTCGGGGGGGGAGACCCGGTACTTC.

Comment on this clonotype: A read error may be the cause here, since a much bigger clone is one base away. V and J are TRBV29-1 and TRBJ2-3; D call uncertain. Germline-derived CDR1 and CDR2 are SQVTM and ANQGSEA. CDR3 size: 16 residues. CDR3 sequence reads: CIVEHRLHTSTDTQYF. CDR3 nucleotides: TGCATCGTTGAGCACAGATTACATACTAGCACAGATACGCAGTATTTT.

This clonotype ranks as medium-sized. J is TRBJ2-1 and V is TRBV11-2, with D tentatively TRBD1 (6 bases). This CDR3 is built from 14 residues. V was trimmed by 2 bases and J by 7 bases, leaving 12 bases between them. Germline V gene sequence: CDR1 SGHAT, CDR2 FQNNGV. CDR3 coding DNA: TGTGCCAGCAGCTTACCAGGGGCAGGAAATGAGCAGTTCTTC. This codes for CASSLPGAGNEQFF.

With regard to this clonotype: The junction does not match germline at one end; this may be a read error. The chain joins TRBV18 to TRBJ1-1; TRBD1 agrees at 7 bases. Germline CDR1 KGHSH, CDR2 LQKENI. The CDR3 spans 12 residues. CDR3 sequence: CTSSDRDTEAFF. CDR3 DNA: TGTACCAGCTCAGACAGGGACACTGAAGCTTTCTTT.

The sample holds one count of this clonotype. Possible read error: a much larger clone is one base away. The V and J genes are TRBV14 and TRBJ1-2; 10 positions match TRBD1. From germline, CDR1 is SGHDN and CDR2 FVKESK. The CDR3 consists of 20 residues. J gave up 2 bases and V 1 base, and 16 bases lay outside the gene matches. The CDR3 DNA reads TGTGCCAGCAGCCAAGGGGCCCTTGTAGACAGGGGGCCCCCAAACTATGGCTACACCTTC. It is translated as CASSQGALVDRGPPNYGYTF.

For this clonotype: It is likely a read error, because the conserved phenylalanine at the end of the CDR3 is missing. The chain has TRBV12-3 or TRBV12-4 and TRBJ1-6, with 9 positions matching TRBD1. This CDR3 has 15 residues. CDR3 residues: CASSRRQGGNSALHY. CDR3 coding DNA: TGTGCCAGCAGTCGTCGACAGGGGGGAAATTCAGCCCTCCACTAT.

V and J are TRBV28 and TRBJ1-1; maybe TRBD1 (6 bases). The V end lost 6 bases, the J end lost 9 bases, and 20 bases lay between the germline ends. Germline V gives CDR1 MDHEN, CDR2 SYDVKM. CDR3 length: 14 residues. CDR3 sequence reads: CASSLGQWASQAFF. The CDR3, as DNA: TGTGCCAGCAGCCTAGGACAGTGGGCATCCCAAGCTTTCTTT.

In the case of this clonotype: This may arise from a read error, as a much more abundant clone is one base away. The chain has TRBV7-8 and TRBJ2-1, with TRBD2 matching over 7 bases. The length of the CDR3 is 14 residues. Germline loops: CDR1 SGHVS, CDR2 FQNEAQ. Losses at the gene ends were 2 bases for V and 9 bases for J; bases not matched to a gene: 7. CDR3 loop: CASSLSNGRSEQFF. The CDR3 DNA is TGTGCCAGCAGCTTATCTAACGGGAGGTCTGAGCAGTTCTTC.

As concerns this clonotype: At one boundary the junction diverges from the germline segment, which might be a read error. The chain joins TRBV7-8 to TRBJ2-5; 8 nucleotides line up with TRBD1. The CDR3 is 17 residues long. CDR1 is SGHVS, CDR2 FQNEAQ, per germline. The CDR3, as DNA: TGTGCCAACAGCTTAATAATTGGGCAGGGGGCAGGAGGGACCCAGTACTTC. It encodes CANSLIIGQGAGGTQYF.

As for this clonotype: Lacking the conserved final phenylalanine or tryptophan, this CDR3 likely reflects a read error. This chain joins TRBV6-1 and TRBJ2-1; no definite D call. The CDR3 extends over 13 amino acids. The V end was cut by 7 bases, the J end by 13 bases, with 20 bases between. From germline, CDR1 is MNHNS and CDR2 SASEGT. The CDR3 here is CASNDYISLPQFL. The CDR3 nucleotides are TGTGCCAGCAACGATTACATCAGCTTGCCACAGTTCCTC.

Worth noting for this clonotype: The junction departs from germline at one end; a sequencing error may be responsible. The CDR3: CASNPTGQGNTEAFF. In nucleotides, the CDR3 is TGTGCCAGCAATCCGACGGGACAGGGTAACACTGAAGCTTTCTTC. The chain uses TRBV28 and TRBJ1-1, with 9 bases that match TRBD1. Germline V gene sequence: CDR1 MDHEN, CDR2 SYDVKM. This CDR3 region has 15 residues.

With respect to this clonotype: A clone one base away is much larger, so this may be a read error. In DNA, the CDR3 is TGTGCCAGCAGTTATGGTCAGCTCTATGGCTACACCTTC. It codes for CASSYGQLYGYTF. J is TRBJ1-2 and V is TRBV28, with unresolved D. The CDR3 runs to 13 residues. Germline V gene data show CDR1 as MDHEN and CDR2 as SYDVKM. V was cut by 4 bases and J by 4 bases, with 10 bases left in between.

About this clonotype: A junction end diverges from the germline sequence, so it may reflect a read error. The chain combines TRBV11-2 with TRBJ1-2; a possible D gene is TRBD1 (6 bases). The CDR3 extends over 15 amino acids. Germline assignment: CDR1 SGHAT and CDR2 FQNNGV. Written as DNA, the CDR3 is TGTGCCACCAGCTTAGACCCGGGGGCCTACTATGGCTACACCTTC. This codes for CATSLDPGAYYGYTF.

CDR3 protein: CASSSQGFSRDMQYF. CDR3 in DNA: TGTGCCAGCAGCTCCCAGGGCTTTAGCAGAGACATGCAGTATTTT. J is TRBJ2-3 and V is TRBV11-2; D might be TRBD1 (5 bases). Per germline, CDR1 SGHAT and CDR2 FQNNGV. Between the trimmed V and J ends, which lost 4 bases and 11 bases, there was a span of 22 bases. The CDR3 consists of 15 residues.

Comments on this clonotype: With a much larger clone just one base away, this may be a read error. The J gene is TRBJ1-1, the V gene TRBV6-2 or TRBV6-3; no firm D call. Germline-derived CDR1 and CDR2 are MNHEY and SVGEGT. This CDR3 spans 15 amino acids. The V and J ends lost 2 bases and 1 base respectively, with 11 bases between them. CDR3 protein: CASSYETWRNTEAFF. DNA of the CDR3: TGTGCCAGCAGTTACGAGACATGGCGGAACACTGAAGCTTTCTTT.

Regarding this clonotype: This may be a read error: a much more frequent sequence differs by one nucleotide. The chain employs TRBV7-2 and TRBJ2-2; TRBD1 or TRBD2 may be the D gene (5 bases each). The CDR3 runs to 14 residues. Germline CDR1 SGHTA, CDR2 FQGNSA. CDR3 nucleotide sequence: TGTGCCAGCAGCTTATCAGGGAACACCGGGGAGCTGTTATTT. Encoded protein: CASSLSGNTGELLF.

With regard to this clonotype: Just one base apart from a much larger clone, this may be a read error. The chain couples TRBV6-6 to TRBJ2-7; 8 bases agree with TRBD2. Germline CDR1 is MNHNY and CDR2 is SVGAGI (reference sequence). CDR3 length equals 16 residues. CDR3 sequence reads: CASGYSGTSATYEQYF. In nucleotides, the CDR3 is TGTGCCAGCGGTTACTCCGGGACTAGTGCCACCTACGAGCAGTACTTC.

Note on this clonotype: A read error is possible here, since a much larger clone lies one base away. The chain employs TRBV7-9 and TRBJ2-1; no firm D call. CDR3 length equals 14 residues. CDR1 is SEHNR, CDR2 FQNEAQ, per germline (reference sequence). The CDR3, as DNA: TGTGCCAGCAGCTTAGGTCCTTCCTACAATGATCAGTTCTTC. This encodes CASSLGPSYNDQFF.

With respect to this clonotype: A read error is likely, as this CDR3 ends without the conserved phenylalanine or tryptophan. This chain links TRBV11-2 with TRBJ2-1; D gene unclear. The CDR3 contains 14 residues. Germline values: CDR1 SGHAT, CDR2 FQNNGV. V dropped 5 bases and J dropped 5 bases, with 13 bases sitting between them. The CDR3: CASSIGLANNEQFL. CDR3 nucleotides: TGTGCCAGCAGCATCGGATTAGCTAACAATGAGCAGTTCCTC.

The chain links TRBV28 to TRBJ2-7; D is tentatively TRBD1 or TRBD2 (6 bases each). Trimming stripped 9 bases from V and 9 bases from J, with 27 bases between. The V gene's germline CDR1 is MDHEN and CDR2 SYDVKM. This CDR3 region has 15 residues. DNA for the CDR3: TGTGCCAGGAGCCCCGGGCAAGGGGGGCGAGGCGGGCAGTACTTC. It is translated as CARSPGQGGRGGQYF. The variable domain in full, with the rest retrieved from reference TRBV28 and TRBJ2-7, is DVKVTQSSRYLVKRTGEKVFLECVQDMDHENMFWYRQDPGLGLRLIYFSYDVKMKEKGDIPEGYSVSREKKERFSLILESASTNQTSMYLCARSPGQGGRGGQYFGPGTRLTVT.

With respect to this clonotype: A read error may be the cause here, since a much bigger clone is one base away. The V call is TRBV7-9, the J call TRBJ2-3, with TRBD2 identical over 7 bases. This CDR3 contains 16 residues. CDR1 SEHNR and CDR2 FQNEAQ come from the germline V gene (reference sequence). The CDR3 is CSSSFLRAGATDTQYF. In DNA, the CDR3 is TGTTCCAGCAGCTTCCTTCGGGCGGGAGCCACAGATACGCAGTATTTT.

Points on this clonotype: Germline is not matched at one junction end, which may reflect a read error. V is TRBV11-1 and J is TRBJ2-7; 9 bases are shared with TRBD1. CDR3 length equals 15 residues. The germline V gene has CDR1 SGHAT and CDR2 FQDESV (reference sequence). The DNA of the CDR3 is TGTGCTAGCATCCCACGACAGGGGGAGCGGTACGAGCAATACTTC. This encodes CASIPRQGERYEQYF.

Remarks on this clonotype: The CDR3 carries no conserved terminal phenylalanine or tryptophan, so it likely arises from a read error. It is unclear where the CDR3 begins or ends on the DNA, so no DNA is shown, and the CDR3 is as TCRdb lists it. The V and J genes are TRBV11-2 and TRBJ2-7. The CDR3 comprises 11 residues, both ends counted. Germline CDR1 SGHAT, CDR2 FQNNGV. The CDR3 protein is CASSQDSDFHI.

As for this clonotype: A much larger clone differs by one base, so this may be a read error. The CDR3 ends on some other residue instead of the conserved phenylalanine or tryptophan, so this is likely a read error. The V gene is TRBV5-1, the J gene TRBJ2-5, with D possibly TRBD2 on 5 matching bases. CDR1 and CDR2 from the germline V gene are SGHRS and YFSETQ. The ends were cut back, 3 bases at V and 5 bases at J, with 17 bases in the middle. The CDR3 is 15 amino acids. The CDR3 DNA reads TGCGCCAGCAGCTGGTTAGGACGGAGAGGGGAGACCCAGTACCTC. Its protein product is CASSWLGRRGETQYL.

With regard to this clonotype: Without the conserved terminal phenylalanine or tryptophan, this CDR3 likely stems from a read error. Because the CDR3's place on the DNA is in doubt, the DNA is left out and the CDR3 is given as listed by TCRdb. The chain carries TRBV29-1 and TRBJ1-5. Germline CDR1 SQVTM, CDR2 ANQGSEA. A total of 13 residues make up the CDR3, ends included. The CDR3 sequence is CSAQVTSNQPQQY.

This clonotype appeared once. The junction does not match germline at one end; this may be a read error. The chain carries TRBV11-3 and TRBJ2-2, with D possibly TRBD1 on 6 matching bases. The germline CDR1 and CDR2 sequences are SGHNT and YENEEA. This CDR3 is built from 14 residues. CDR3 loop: CASSLAGETGELFF. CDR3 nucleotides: TGTGCCAGCAGCTTAGCAGGGGAGACCGGGGAACTGTTTTTT.

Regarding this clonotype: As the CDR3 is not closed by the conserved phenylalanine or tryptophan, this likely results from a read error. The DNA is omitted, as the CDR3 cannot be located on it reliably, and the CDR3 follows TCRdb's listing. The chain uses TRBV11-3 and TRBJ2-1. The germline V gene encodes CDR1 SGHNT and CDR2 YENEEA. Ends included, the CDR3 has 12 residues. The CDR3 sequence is CASSRTTLRRFS.

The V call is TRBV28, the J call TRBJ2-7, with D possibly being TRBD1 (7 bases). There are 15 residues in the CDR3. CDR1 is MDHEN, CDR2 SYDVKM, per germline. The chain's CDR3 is CVSSRPRDRSYEQYF. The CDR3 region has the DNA TGTGTTAGCAGCCGCCCGCGGGACAGATCCTACGAGCAGTACTTC.

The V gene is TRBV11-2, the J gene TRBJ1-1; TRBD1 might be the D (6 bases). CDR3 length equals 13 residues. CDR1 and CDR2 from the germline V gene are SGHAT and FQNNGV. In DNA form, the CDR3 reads TGTGCAGGCAACTTAGAGCGGGGGCGGCGAGCTTTCTTT. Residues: CAGNLERGRRAFF.